Listed below are T cell receptor beta chains from one sample, sequenced in a study of identifying expanded T cells in peripheral blood. Method: immunoSEQ multiplex PCR; TCRdb's copy keeps in-frame clones and lacks some. Seen here are 95,000 to 150,000 clones, roughly 80% observed once, and the top ten hold less than 4%. Sequencing was performed on blood. Source of these receptors: a person between 18 and 69 years old in good health. The CDR3 runs from the conserved cysteine through the conserved F or W. The D gene is left open where the match is weak. The size field is filled for only some rows; it gives once, few, many or a size class.

cdr3_length | clone_size | d_call | j_call | v_call | cdr3_aa | cdr3_nt
19 | . | . | TRBJ1-2 | TRBV14 | CASSQGSFNSYLSHYGYTF | TGTGCCAGCAGCCAAGGTTCCTTTAATTCTTACCTATCTCACTATGGCTACACCTTC
16 | . | . | TRBJ1-5 | TRBV6-1 | CASSGITGRGNQPQHF | TGTGCCAGCAGTGGAATAACAGGGCGGGGGAATCAGCCCCAGCATTTT
11 | . | . | TRBJ2-5 | TRBV5-1 | CASSLEETQYF | TGCGCCAGCAGCTTGGAAGAGACCCAGTACTTC
14 | once | . | TRBJ2-3 | TRBV7-2 | CASSLAQIGDTQYF | TGTGCCAGCAGCTTAGCACAAATTGGGGATACGCAGTATTTT
15 | . | TRBD1 | TRBJ1-2 | TRBV6-6 | CASILGPTGGYGYTF | TGTGCCAGCATCCTGGGTCCAACAGGGGGATATGGCTACACCTTC
16 | . | . | TRBJ2-1 | TRBV9 | CASSPPPRGLPNEQFF | TGTGCCAGCAGCCCCCCCCCAAGGGGACTCCCCAATGAGCAGTTCTTC
14 | . | . | TRBJ1-1 | TRBV13 | CASSLRGSNTEAFF | TGTGCCAGCAGCTTACGGGGCTCGAACACTGAAGCTTTCTTT
14 | few | . | TRBJ1-3 | TRBV2 | CASRGTAAGNTIYF | TGTGCCAGCAGGGGGACCGCAGCTGGAAACACCATATATTTT
16 | . | . | TRBJ2-2 | TRBV4-3 | CASSQGRGKVTGELFF | TGCGCCAGCAGCCAAGGAAGGGGGAAAGTCACCGGGGAGCTGTTTTTT
16 | . | TRBD1 | TRBJ2-7 | TRBV13 | CASSPGSGTASYEQYF | TGTGCCAGCAGCCCCGGGTCCGGGACAGCGAGCTACGAGCAGTACTTC
10 | . | . | TRBJ1-2 | TRBV2 | CASRNTRYTF | TGTGCCAGCAGGAACACCCGCTACACCTTC
15 | . | . | TRBJ2-2 | TRBV18 | CASSSRQTNTGELFF | TGTGCCAGCTCATCCCGACAGACGAACACCGGGGAGCTGTTTTTT
14 | once | . | TRBJ1-5 | TRBV27 | CASRQLYSNQPQHF | TGTGCCAGCAGACAGCTTTATAGCAATCAGCCCCAGCATTTT
12 | . | . | TRBJ1-2 | TRBV19 | CASSIGAVGYTF | TGTGCCAGTAGTATTGGCGCGGTGGGCTACACCTTC
15 | . | TRBD1 | TRBJ1-1 | TRBV11-3 | CASSLRDRGHTEAFF | TGTGCCAGCAGCTTGCGGGACAGGGGGCACACTGAAGCTTTCTTT
15 | once | . | TRBJ1-5 | TRBV2 | CASSVDLQGRQPQHF | TGTGCCAGCAGTGTAGATTTACAGGGTCGCCAGCCCCAGCATTTT
13 | . | . | TRBJ1-2 | TRBV4-3 | CASSQAQAYGYTF | TGCGCCAGCAGCCAAGCCCAGGCTTATGGCTACACCTTC
14 | . | . | TRBJ1-4 | TRBV4-2 | CASSSGQSNEKLFF | TGTGCCAGCAGCTCTGGACAGTCTAATGAAAAACTGTTTTTT
12 | . | . | TRBJ1-1 | TRBV14 | CASTKGGSPAFF | TGTGCCAGCACCAAGGGCGGGAGTCCGGCTTTCTTT
14 | . | . | TRBJ1-1 | TRBV11-2 | CASITSPTNTEAFF | TGTGCCAGCATCACATCGCCCACGAACACTGAAGCTTTCTTT
14 | . | . | TRBJ1-3 | TRBV14 | CASSRDYSGNTIYF | TGTGCCAGCAGCCGTGATTACTCTGGAAACACCATATATTTT
15 | . | . | TRBJ2-2 | TRBV7-9 | CASRLWQGNTGELFF | TGTGCCAGCAGATTATGGCAGGGGAACACCGGGGAGCTGTTTTTT
15 | . | . | TRBJ1-6 | TRBV4-2 | CASSRTRDYNSPLHF | TGTGCCAGCAGCCGAACCAGGGATTATAATTCACCCCTCCACTTT
13 | . | TRBD1 | TRBJ1-1 | TRBV2 | CASSRTGGTEAFF | TGTGCCAGCAGTAGGACAGGAGGCACTGAAGCTTTCTTT
13 | . | TRBD1 | TRBJ1-1 | TRBV2 | CASSDGDSSEAFF | TGTGCCAGCAGTGATGGGGACAGCTCTGAAGCTTTCTTT
17 | . | . | TRBJ1-1 | TRBV7-9 | CASSLPPVWGQNTEAFF | TGTGCCAGCAGCTTACCGCCGGTCTGGGGCCAGAACACTGAAGCTTTCTTT
15 | . | . | TRBJ2-3 | TRBV6-1 | CASSSGFLWGDTQYF | TGTGCCAGCAGCTCCGGCTTTCTGTGGGGTGATACGCAGTATTTT
15 | few | . | TRBJ2-7 | TRBV9 | CASSYHGGPSYEQYF | TGTGCCAGCAGCTACCACGGGGGCCCTTCCTACGAGCAGTACTTC
19 | . | TRBD1 | TRBJ2-7 | TRBV18 | CASSPPTGGTMGTTGEQYF | TGTGCCAGCTCACCGCCGACAGGGGGAACTATGGGGACTACGGGCGAGCAGTACTTC
18 | . | . | TRBJ1-4 | TRBV7-2 | CASSLELVGRGSNEKLFF | TGTGCCAGCAGCTTAGAGTTGGTAGGGCGCGGATCTAATGAAAAACTGTTTTTT
13 | . | TRBD1 | TRBJ2-7 | TRBV10-2 | CASSWDSTYEQYF | TGCGCCAGCAGTTGGGACAGTACCTACGAGCAGTACTTC
14 | . | TRBD1 | TRBJ1-5 | TRBV2 | CASSGQGAGQPQHF | TGTGCCAGCAGTGGACAGGGGGCCGGTCAGCCCCAGCATTTT
13 | . | . | TRBJ1-1 | TRBV2 | CASGTVVGTEAFF | TGTGCCAGCGGGACGGTAGTCGGAACTGAAGCTTTCTTT
15 | . | . | TRBJ1-3 | TRBV18 | CASSPGVRSGNTIYF | TGTGCCAGCTCACCAGGCGTAAGGTCTGGAAACACCATATATTTT
10 | . | . | TRBJ2-1 | TRBV29-1 | CSVGSNEQFF | TGCAGCGTTGGCAGCAATGAGCAGTTCTTC
14 | . | . | TRBJ2-5 | TRBV7-8 | CASSLRRREETQYF | TGTGCCAGCAGCTTAAGGAGGAGGGAAGAGACCCAGTACTTC
14 | . | . | TRBJ1-1 | TRBV4-3 | CASSQDLVVFNAFF | TGCGCCAGCAGCCAAGACCTGGTGGTTTTTAATGCTTTCTTT
15 | . | . | TRBJ2-5 | TRBV5-6 | CASSRRATGSETQYF | TGTGCCAGCAGCCGAAGGGCTACAGGGTCAGAGACCCAGTACTTC
15 | medium-sized | TRBD2 | TRBJ2-7 | TRBV19 | CASSATGTSGDEQYF | TGTGCCAGTAGTGCCACCGGGACTAGCGGAGACGAGCAGTACTTC
15 | . | . | TRBJ2-2 | TRBV2 | CASSEGYIGRGELFF | TGTGCCAGCAGTGAAGGCTACATCGGGCGAGGGGAGCTGTTTTTT
13 | few | TRBD1 | TRBJ1-2 | TRBV19 | CASTGQGSYGYTF | TGTGCCAGTACGGGACAGGGGTCCTATGGCTACACCTTC
14 | . | TRBD1 | TRBJ1-1 | TRBV9 | CASSQMTGETEAFF | TGTGCCAGCAGCCAGATGACAGGGGAGACTGAAGCTTTCTTT
16 | . | . | TRBJ2-1 | TRBV21-1 | CASGRGRDRGRDEQFF | TGTGCCAGCGGGCGAGGCCGGGACAGGGGGCGTGATGAGCAGTTCTTC
18 | . | . | TRBJ2-7 | TRBV11-3 | CASSVGSGRGRSSYEQYF | TGTGCCAGCAGCGTGGGGAGCGGACGGGGACGTAGCTCCTACGAGCAGTACTTC
12 | . | . | TRBJ1-1 | TRBV6-1 | CASKRMNTEAFF | TGTGCCAGCAAACGGATGAACACTGAAGCTTTCTTT
14 | . | . | TRBJ1-6 | TRBV6-5 | CASSYSGDVVALHF | TGTGCCAGCAGTTACTCTGGGGACGTTGTGGCCCTCCACTTT